The text below deals with one TCR beta chain. The antigen it binds to is not known. No per-base quality is available; no much larger clone lies one base away. The sample belongs to a study of blood T cell repertoires in COVID-19 (dated by TCRdb to 2018 to 2020). Some background on the complete study: The collaborator samples originated in the United States, Italy and Spain and spanned the acute and convalescent phases of COVID-19. Samples came from the ongoing ImmuneRACE study (first 160 participants) plus 1,254 subjects from 6 global collaborators. Where available, HLA class I and class II types were taken from metadata supplied by the sample provider and were not determined by assay-based typing. Subjects who had been exposed to COVID-19, were actively infected with it, or had recovered from it provided the deeply sampled blood TCRbeta repertoires that made up the dataset. The material from the prospective study consisted of cDNA or gDNA derived from T cells, B-cell-depleted T cells, or PBMCs. The repertoires were released in a freely available public database intended as a resource for research on the immune response to SARS-CoV-2. Sample metadata almost always included a de-identified subject ID, COVID-19 status, age in years and sex. Broader findings and caveats from the paper: The amount of clinical and demographic metadata varied by source and participant and was provided uncurated.

TCRbeta CDR3 regions were amplified from genomic DNA by means of the immunoSEQ Assay, a bias-controlled multiplex PCR. Under the source paper's analysis protocol: Nucleated cell counts per sample were estimated from amplification of reference gene primers within the assay. To quantify the absolute abundance of each unique TCRbeta CDR3 rearrangement, sequence reads were collapsed and filtered. For each sample, productive Simpson clonality was calculated by taking the square root of Simpson's diversity index across productive rearrangements. Here the immuneACCESS table is served through TCRdb, limited to in-frame sequences with V and J called. Missing clones are a known gap in these copies; in checked studies unresolved V genes cover under half, and the rest lacks a known reason. V and J calls and clone size follow that table, whereas D and trimming were derived from the DNA. Present in this sample are a few hundred thousand clones, around 90% of which were seen just once. The ten top clones hold about 2.2% of the sample.

Samples from volunteer blood donors who had recovered from COVID-19 were contributed by a second Seattle source. Whole blood was collected in K2EDTA tubes by collaborating institutions according to the institutions' own protocols. For TCRbeta analysis, collaborator samples were shipped as frozen whole blood, as isolated PBMCs, or as DNA extracted from either sample type. The junction shows trimming of 7 bases on V and 1 base on J, plus 15 bases between the germline ends. Spanning cysteine to phenylalanine, the CDR3 consists of 14 amino acids. Only the CDR3 region is kept as DNA, spanning 42 bases read in frame from base 1. Reading the germline V gene gives CDR1 SQVTM and CDR2 ANQGSEA.

Source material: peripheral blood. The chain uses TRBV29-1 and TRBJ2-3, with a weak D call of TRBD1 (6 bases match). The receptor was derived from a woman aged 45-59 years who had recovered from COVID-19. In nucleotide form, the sequence is TGCAGCGGTCAGGGGAGACAGGGCACAGATACGCAGTATTTT. Its protein reads: CSGQGRQGTDTQYF.